This T cell receptor (beta chain) was recorded in a study of cytomegalovirus exposure and HLA in healthy donors. Study-wide findings and caveats: Earlier analysis looked at TCR beta V segments, and most were productive about 90% or about 30% of the time. HLA alleles were associated with 15,000 to 20,000 TCR beta sequences in a later analysis at 0.05 false discovery rate.

On this clone itself: Its antigen remains unknown.

PCR involved 60 Vbeta and 13 Jbeta primers. The assay was immunoSEQ multiplex PCR, and TCRdb's table has in-frame clones only and misses some. The sample gives under 200,000 clones, roughly 80% of which show up once; around 4.7% is in the top ten. Germline CDR1 is SQVTM and CDR2 is ANQGSEA. The CDR3 is made up of 14 amino acids. V gave up 5 bases and J gave up 2 bases; unmatched junction bases: 6. The chain links TRBV29-1 to TRBJ2-3; 8 bases are shared with TRBD2. The clonotype comes from a male donor in good health and CMV-seronegative. Sequencing input: PBMCs. The CDR3 DNA follows: TGCAGCGTTCGGGCGGGGGGATACACAGATACGCAGTATTTT. Its protein product is CSVRAGGYTDTQYF.